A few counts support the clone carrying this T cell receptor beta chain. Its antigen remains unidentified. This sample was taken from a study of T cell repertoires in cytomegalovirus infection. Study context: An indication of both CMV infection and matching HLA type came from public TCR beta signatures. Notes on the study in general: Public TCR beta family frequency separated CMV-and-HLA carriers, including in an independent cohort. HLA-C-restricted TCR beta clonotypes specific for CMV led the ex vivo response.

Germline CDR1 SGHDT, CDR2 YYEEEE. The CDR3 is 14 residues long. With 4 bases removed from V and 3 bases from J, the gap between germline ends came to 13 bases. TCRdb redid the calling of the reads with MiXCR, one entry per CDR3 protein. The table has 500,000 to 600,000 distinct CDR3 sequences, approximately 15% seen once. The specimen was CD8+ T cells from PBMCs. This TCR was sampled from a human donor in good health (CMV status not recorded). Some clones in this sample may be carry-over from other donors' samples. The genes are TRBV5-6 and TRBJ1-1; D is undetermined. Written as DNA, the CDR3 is TGTGCCAGCAGCCCCGCCGTAGGATACACTGAAGCTTTCTTT. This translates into CASSPAVGYTEAFF.